Below are 7 T cell receptor beta chains sequenced from a single sample in a study of TIL therapy for anti-PD-1-resistant metastatic lung cancer. Specified time point: pre-treatment sample, taken before nivolumab and TIL therapy. The immunoSEQ assay was v3. Here immunoSEQ multiplex PCR was the method, and the copy in TCRdb shows in-frame clones only, minus some. Of 20,000 or so clones in the sample, 83% were seen once. Sequenced material: blood, taken at baseline. These receptors came from a person aged 25 to 80 with non-small cell lung cancer.

V usage is TRBV7-2 and J usage is TRBJ1-4; TRBD1 matches 7 bases. Germline-derived CDR1 and CDR2 are SGHTA and FQGNSA. J gave up 8 bases and V 5 bases, and 11 bases lay outside the gene matches. CDR3 length: 15 residues. The CDR3 DNA sequence: TGTGCCAGCAGCCCCGGGGACAGAAGGGGAGAAAAACTGTTTTTT. Translation: CASSPGDRRGEKLFF. The full variable domain, its missing parts supplied by reference TRBV7-2 and TRBJ1-4, is GAGVSQSPSNKVTEKGKDVELRCDPISGHTALYWYRQSLGQGLEFLIYFQGNSAPDKSGLPSDRFSAERTGGSVSTLTIQRTQQEDSAVYLCASSPGDRRGEKLFFGSGTQLSVL.

The table lists this clone with a few counts. V gene TRBV6-1 combines with J gene TRBJ2-5, with 10 bases that match TRBD2. Germline lookup yields CDR1 MNHNS and CDR2 SASEGT. V gave up 1 base and J gave up 4 bases; unmatched junction bases: 3. The CDR3 is made up of 15 amino acids. The CDR3: CASSEVAGGGETQYF. The CDR3, as DNA: TGTGCCAGCAGTGAAGTAGCGGGGGGTGGAGAGACCCAGTACTTC.

The chain employs TRBV28 and TRBJ2-3; TRBD1 matches at 7 bases. This CDR3 comprises 12 residues. V lost 6 bases, J lost 6 bases, and 3 bases stayed unmatched. CDR1 MDHEN and CDR2 SYDVKM come from the germline V gene. CDR3 sequence: CASSGTADTQYF. The CDR3 bases are TGTGCCAGCAGCGGGACAGCCGATACGCAGTATTTT.

The gene calls are TRBV28 and TRBJ1-2; D is perhaps TRBD1 (5 bases). The CDR3 contains 15 residues. V dropped 5 bases and J dropped 8 bases, with 21 bases sitting between them. Germline CDR1 MDHEN, CDR2 SYDVKM. The CDR3 reads CASSPPRGGGEGYTF. The CDR3 DNA is TGTGCCAGCAGTCCCCCCCGGGGGGGTGGAGAGGGCTACACCTTC.

This rearrangement joins TRBV20-1 to TRBJ1-1; maybe TRBD1 (6 bases). Looked up from germline, CDR1 is DFQATT and CDR2 is SNEGSKA (reference sequence). V dropped 2 bases and J dropped 8 bases, with 9 bases sitting between them. The CDR3 extends over 11 amino acids. The CDR3 sequence is CSARSGGEAFF. CDR3 coding DNA: TGCAGTGCTAGAAGCGGGGGCGAAGCTTTCTTT.

The genes are TRBV19 and TRBJ2-7; 11 nucleotides align to TRBD2. There are 14 residues in the CDR3. J was trimmed by 6 bases and V by 5 bases; bases with no gene match: 6. Looked up from germline, CDR1 is LNHDA and CDR2 is SQIVND (reference sequence). The CDR3 loop is CASSPRLAGREQYF. The CDR3 DNA is TGTGCCAGTAGTCCGCGACTAGCGGGGCGCGAGCAGTACTTC. Using reference TRBV19 and TRBJ2-7 for the parts outside the CDR3, the full variable domain is DGGITQSPKYLFRKEGQNVTLSCEQNLNHDAMYWYRQDPGQGLRLIYYSQIVNDFQKGDIAEGYSVSREKKESFPLTVTSAQKNPTAFYLCASSPRLAGREQYFGPGTRLTVT.

This clone was found once. J is TRBJ2-5 and V is TRBV9; 10 nucleotides agree with TRBD2. The V segment lost 5 bases and the J segment 2 bases; nucleotides outside the gene matches: 3. This CDR3 region has 14 residues. CDR1 and CDR2 (germline): SGDLS, YYNGEE. The CDR3 DNA sequence: TGTGCCAGCAGTACTAGCGGGGCTCAAGAGACCCAGTACTTC. This sequence encodes CASSTSGAQETQYF.